This T cell receptor beta chain is drawn from a study of cytomegalovirus exposure and HLA in healthy donors. The wider study: Earlier, 117 million unique TCR beta sequences were recovered from roughly 200 million T cells by an analysis. General study results and limits: A likely sequencing artifact accounted for one observed cluster of highly shared sequence variants. On later analysis, the bulk of CMV-associated TCR beta chains appeared to be HLA-restricted. Follow-up analysis later connected one missense variant in DCLRE1C with trimming of TCR beta V- and J-genes.

Worth noting for this clone: Antigen: not known.

The PCR employed 60 Vbeta primers together with 13 Jbeta primers. Clones were sequenced by immunoSEQ multiplex PCR, and TCRdb holds only the in-frame ones, with some missing. This table holds some 180,000 clones, around 83% found once. Sequencing used PBMCs. The TCR sequence derives from a man aged 25-45 years in good health and CMV-seropositive.

CDR3 sequence reads: CASSKSQARSTDTQYF. As DNA, the CDR3 is TGTGCCAGCAGCAAGAGTCAGGCTCGGAGCACAGATACGCAGTATTTT. The chain links TRBV5-4 to TRBJ2-3; D ambiguous. CDR1 is SGHNT, CDR2 YYREEE, per germline (reference sequence). The CDR3 has 16 residues. V lost 4 bases and J 0 bases, leaving 15 bases between the germline ends.